This TCR beta chain was profiled in a study of T-cell memory formation after mild COVID-19. Study-wide points: Shrinking CD4+ clones were chiefly CM and EM; CD8+ ones were chiefly EMRA.

TCRdb reprocessed the 5' RACE reads with MiXCR, giving one entry per CDR3 protein. The sample lists 200,000 to 250,000 distinct CDR3 sequences, 16% seen once, with around 3.7% in the top ten. A note on this clonotype: The antigen remains unidentified.

The germline CDR1 and CDR2 sequences are LGHNA and YNFKEQ. V lost 0 bases and J 2 bases, leaving 8 bases between the germline ends. This CDR3 is 15 amino acids long. The specimen was PBMCs or a T cell subset sorted from them (not recorded which). The sequence derives from a man aged 18 to 30 who had mild COVID-19 (a few samples of this study predate the infection). Cell type and time point are not known. The chain joins TRBV4-2 to TRBJ2-1; maybe TRBD2 (7 bases). CDR3: CASSQEGGAYNEQFF. The CDR3 DNA reads TGTGCCAGCAGCCAAGAAGGGGGGGCCTACAATGAGCAGTTCTTC.